This is a list of T cell receptor beta chains from one sample in a study of cytomegalovirus exposure and HLA in healthy donors. TCRdb's table, derived via immunoSEQ multiplex PCR, lists solely in-frame clones and lacks some. The sample has about 120,000 clones; roughly two thirds are singletons. What was sequenced was PBMCs. These receptors were obtained from a woman aged 25-40 years in good health and CMV-seronegative. Each CDR3 is given with its conserved first and last residue. The D gene is left open where the match is weak. Only some rows state a clone size, as once, few, many or a class for expanded clones.

J: TRBJ2-5; size: -; D: -; V: TRBV14; CDR3: CASSQDTFVEAIKETQYF; DNA: TGTGCCAGCAGCCAAGATACATTTGTGGAGGCCATCAAAGAGACCCAGTACTTC
J: TRBJ2-5; size: -; D: TRBD2; V: TRBV18; CDR3: CASSQPGLAGSETQYF; DNA: TGTGCCAGCTCACAGCCGGGACTAGCGGGATCAGAGACCCAGTACTTC
J: TRBJ1-2; size: -; D: -; V: TRBV7-8; CDR3: CASSLGLQGKSYGYTF; DNA: TGTGCCAGCAGCTTGGGGCTACAGGGAAAGTCCTATGGCTACACCTTC
J: TRBJ2-5; size: -; D: TRBD2; V: TRBV7-8; CDR3: CASSLGPPGTSKETQYF; DNA: TGTGCCAGCAGCTTAGGGCCCCCCGGGACTAGTAAGGAGACCCAGTACTTC
J: TRBJ1-2; size: -; D: -; V: TRBV10-2; CDR3: CASSDSRGSGYTF; DNA: TGCGCCAGCAGTGACTCTAGGGGCTCTGGCTACACCTTC
J: TRBJ2-1; size: once; D: TRBD1; V: TRBV5-6; CDR3: CASSPSRGPSYNEQFF; DNA: TGTGCCAGCAGCCCAAGCAGGGGGCCGTCCTACAATGAGCAGTTCTTC
J: TRBJ1-5; size: few; D: TRBD1; V: TRBV19; CDR3: CASSLDREFFQPQHF; DNA: TGTGCCAGTAGCCTTGACAGGGAGTTTTTTCAGCCCCAGCATTTT
J: TRBJ2-7; size: -; D: TRBD1; V: TRBV6-5; CDR3: CASSYRDSYYEQYF; DNA: TGTGCCAGCAGTTACCGGGACAGCTACTACGAGCAGTACTTC
J: TRBJ2-3; size: -; D: TRBD2; V: TRBV9; CDR3: CASSVRAGGPSGTDTQYF; DNA: TGTGCCAGCAGCGTAAGAGCGGGAGGGCCGTCGGGCACAGATACGCAGTATTTT
J: TRBJ1-2; size: -; D: -; V: TRBV20-1; CDR3: CSANRDGYTF; DNA: TGCAGTGCTAACAGGGACGGCTACACCTTC
J: TRBJ1-5; size: -; D: TRBD1; V: TRBV28; CDR3: CASRRQGANQPQHF; DNA: TGTGCCAGCAGGAGGCAGGGGGCGAATCAGCCCCAGCATTTT
J: TRBJ2-7; size: few; D: -; V: TRBV28; CDR3: CASSLSLGGRRGYEQYF; DNA: TGTGCCAGCAGTTTATCACTAGGTGGCAGGAGAGGTTACGAGCAGTACTTC
J: TRBJ2-7; size: few; D: -; V: TRBV2; CDR3: CASSELENYEQYF; DNA: TGTGCCAGCAGTGAACTCGAGAATTACGAGCAGTACTTC
J: TRBJ2-7; size: -; D: -; V: TRBV10-2; CDR3: CASSAEGAHEQYF; DNA: TGCGCCAGCAGCGCGGAGGGCGCGCACGAGCAGTACTTC
J: TRBJ1-2; size: -; D: TRBD1; V: TRBV11-1; CDR3: CASSLGDRGSANYGYTF; DNA: TGTGCCAGCAGCTTAGGCGACAGGGGATCGGCAAACTATGGCTACACCTTC
J: TRBJ1-2; size: -; D: TRBD1; V: TRBV5-6; CDR3: CASSWDRLGYGYTF; DNA: TGTGCCAGCAGCTGGGACAGGTTAGGCTATGGCTACACCTTC
J: TRBJ2-1; size: -; D: -; V: TRBV6-5; CDR3: CASSLDSYNEQFF; DNA: TGTGCCAGCAGTCTTGACAGTTACAATGAGCAGTTCTTC
J: TRBJ2-1; size: -; D: -; V: TRBV21-1; CDR3: CASSGAYSSYNEQFF; DNA: TGTGCCAGCAGCGGGGCGTATAGCTCCTACAATGAGCAGTTCTTC
J: TRBJ2-3; size: -; D: TRBD2; V: TRBV7-3; CDR3: CASSPAGTSGTDTQYF; DNA: TGTGCCAGCAGCCCAGCCGGGACTAGCGGTACAGATACGCAGTATTTT
J: TRBJ2-3; size: -; D: TRBD2; V: TRBV5-1; CDR3: CASSFSGGSTDTQYF; DNA: TGCGCCAGCAGCTTTTCGGGAGGGAGCACAGATACGCAGTATTTT
J: TRBJ2-2; size: few; D: -; V: TRBV5-4; CDR3: CASSLWGGSMTGELFF; DNA: TGTGCCAGCAGCTTGTGGGGGGGCTCGATGACCGGGGAGCTGTTTTTT
J: TRBJ2-2; size: -; D: TRBD2; V: TRBV6-5; CDR3: CASSPGGYTGELFF; DNA: TGTGCCAGCAGCCCCGGGGGGTACACCGGGGAGCTGTTTTTT
J: TRBJ2-1; size: -; D: -; V: TRBV11-2; CDR3: CASSLIQGYNEQFF; DNA: TGTGCCAGCAGCTTAATACAGGGCTACAATGAGCAGTTCTTC
J: TRBJ2-1; size: -; D: TRBD2; V: TRBV19; CDR3: CASSMRVAGGYNEQFF; DNA: TGTGCCAGTAGTATGCGGGTAGCGGGAGGGTACAATGAGCAGTTCTTC
J: TRBJ2-7; size: -; D: TRBD2; V: TRBV4-3; CDR3: CASSRTTAGTSTTYEQYF; DNA: TGCGCCAGCAGCCGTACAACCGCCGGGACTAGCACAACCTACGAGCAGTACTTC
J: TRBJ2-7; size: -; D: TRBD2; V: TRBV7-9; CDR3: CASSLLAGEKSYEQYF; DNA: TGTGCCAGCAGCCTACTAGCGGGAGAGAAGTCCTACGAGCAGTACTTC
J: TRBJ2-7; size: -; D: TRBD2; V: TRBV19; CDR3: CASSIGYASGSYEQYF; DNA: TGTGCCAGTAGTATTGGGTATGCTAGCGGGAGCTACGAGCAGTACTTC
J: TRBJ2-6; size: -; D: TRBD2; V: TRBV5-1; CDR3: CASSPSGSSGANVLTF; DNA: TGCGCCAGCAGTCCTAGCGGGAGCTCTGGGGCCAACGTCCTGACTTTC
J: TRBJ1-2; size: -; D: TRBD1; V: TRBV5-1; CDR3: CASSDRVPSSDGYTF; DNA: TGCGCCAGCTCGGACAGGGTGCCCTCTTCGGATGGCTACACCTTC
J: TRBJ2-3; size: once; D: -; V: TRBV10-1; CDR3: CASSGLLSSTDTQYF; DNA: TGCGCCAGCAGTGGTTTATTGTCTAGCACAGATACGCAGTATTTT
J: TRBJ2-2; size: -; D: -; V: TRBV11-1; CDR3: CASSLARYTGELFF; DNA: TGTGCCAGCAGCTTAGCGCGCTACACCGGGGAGCTGTTTTTT
J: TRBJ2-1; size: -; D: TRBD2; V: TRBV4-1; CDR3: CASSETGLADNEQFF; DNA: TGCGCCAGCAGCGAAACGGGACTAGCGGACAATGAGCAGTTCTTC
J: TRBJ1-1; size: -; D: -; V: TRBV30; CDR3: CAWTGGAEAFF; DNA: TGTGCCTGGACCGGGGGGGCTGAAGCTTTCTTT
J: TRBJ1-1; size: -; D: TRBD1; V: TRBV5-4; CDR3: CASSLDRGNTEAFF; DNA: TGTGCCAGCAGCTTGGACAGGGGGAACACTGAAGCTTTCTTT
J: TRBJ1-1; size: -; D: -; V: TRBV15; CDR3: CATLWGEEDTEAFF; DNA: TGTGCCACCCTATGGGGGGAGGAGGACACTGAAGCTTTCTTT
J: TRBJ1-5; size: -; D: TRBD1; V: TRBV7-8; CDR3: CASSDGQGWDQPQHF; DNA: TGTGCCAGCAGTGACGGACAGGGCTGGGATCAGCCCCAGCATTTT
J: TRBJ2-7; size: -; D: TRBD1; V: TRBV15; CDR3: CATSKGQGVYEQYF; DNA: TGTGCCACCAGCAAGGGACAGGGGGTCTACGAGCAGTACTTC
J: TRBJ1-1; size: few; D: -; V: TRBV27; CDR3: CASSYGGTEAFF; DNA: TGTGCCAGCAGTTACGGAGGAACTGAAGCTTTCTTT
J: TRBJ2-1; size: -; D: -; V: TRBV4-3; CDR3: CASSQEEQGPYNEQFF; DNA: TGCGCCAGCAGCCAAGAGGAACAGGGTCCCTACAATGAGCAGTTCTTC
J: TRBJ2-1; size: once; D: -; V: TRBV7-9; CDR3: CASSLINEQFF; DNA: TGTGCCAGCAGCTTAATAAATGAGCAGTTCTTC
J: TRBJ1-4; size: -; D: -; V: TRBV9; CDR3: CASSVGGDYEKLFF; DNA: TGTGCCAGCAGCGTAGGCGGGGATTATGAAAAACTGTTTTTT